The subject of this entry is one T cell receptor beta chain. The data originate from a study of blood T cell repertoires in COVID-19. Study summary: The United States, Italy and Spain supplied acute and convalescent COVID-19 samples. The analysed material was cDNA or gDNA that came from T cells, B-cell-depleted T cells, or PBMCs.

As originally analysed: Amplified reference gene primers provided the basis for estimating nucleated cell counts. Clones were read by immunoSEQ multiplex PCR, and TCRdb kept only the in-frame ones, dropping some. D and trimming come from the DNA, and the V and J calls and clone size come from that table. The data contain over 200,000 clones, roughly nine tenths of them singletons. Germline loops: CDR1 WNHNN, CDR2 SYGVQD (reference sequence). There are 14 residues in the CDR3. V lost 4 bases to trimming and J lost 7 bases; unmatched junction nucleotides: 8. V usage is TRBV10-1 and J usage is TRBJ1-2; 8 nucleotides line up with TRBD1. The sequenced sample consisted of peripheral blood. This TCR came from a woman aged 18-35 years who had recovered from COVID-19. CDR3 nucleotide sequence: TGCGCCAGCAGTGTTGACAGGGGTAAAAGTGGCTACACCTTC. Its protein product is CASSVDRGKSGYTF.